The 28 T cell receptor beta chains in this list originate from one sample, sequenced in a study of identical twins. TCRdb itself ran the 5' RACE reads through MiXCR, one entry per CDR3 protein. The repertoire holds 300,000 or so distinct CDR3 sequences, with roughly 9% as singletons. This sample was also put to use in a study of yellow fever vaccine responses in identical twins.

The sequenced material came from CD8+ T cells sorted from blood. These receptor sequences come from a woman between 18 and 30 years old in good health.

This clonotype was counted many times. The rearrangement links TRBV12-3 or TRBV12-4 to TRBJ2-3; 8 bases line up with TRBD2. This CDR3 has 15 residues. After removal of 2 bases from V and 4 bases from J, the junction contained 5 bases not matched to a gene. The CDR3 loop reads CASSLISGNSDTQYF. CDR3 DNA sequence: TGTGCCAGCAGTTTAATTAGCGGGAACTCAGATACGCAGTATTTT.

This clonotype was seen a handful of times. The V call is TRBV2, the J call TRBJ1-5; D unclear. Germline CDR1 is SNHLY and CDR2 is FYNNEI. This CDR3 contains 13 residues. V was clipped by 4 bases and J by 3 bases, with 7 bases between them. The CDR3 sequence is CASSAVDNQPQHF. In DNA form, the CDR3 reads TGTGCCAGCAGTGCGGTAGACAATCAGCCCCAGCATTTT.

The chain recombines TRBV7-2 with TRBJ2-1, with 9 positions matching TRBD2. V shed 6 bases and J 5 bases; nucleotides not matched to a gene: 2. The CDR3 is made up of 13 amino acids. Germline lookup yields CDR1 SGHTA and CDR2 FQGNSA. For the CDR3, the DNA is TGTGCCAGCAGGATAGCGGGAGACAATGAGCAGTTCTTC. As protein: CASRIAGDNEQFF.

The sample holds many counts of this clonotype. The rearrangement links TRBV14 to TRBJ1-2; D call uncertain. This CDR3 spans 14 amino acids. Germline V gene data show CDR1 as SGHDN and CDR2 as FVKESK. V was pared by 1 base and J by 4 bases, with 10 bases between. The CDR3: CASSQGQQVYGYTF. The DNA for the CDR3 is TGTGCCAGCAGCCAAGGCCAGCAAGTCTATGGCTACACCTTC. The full variable domain, its missing parts supplied by reference TRBV14 and TRBJ1-2, is EAGVTQFPSHSVIEKGQTVTLRCDPISGHDNLYWYRRVMGKEIKFLLHFVKESKQDESGMPNNRFLAERTGGTYSTLKVQPAELEDSGVYFCASSQGQQVYGYTFGSGTRLTVV.

This clonotype has just a few counts. The chain employs TRBV11-3 and TRBJ2-1; the match to TRBD2 covers 12 bases. There are 14 residues in the CDR3. The germline V gene has CDR1 SGHNT and CDR2 YENEEA. After removal of 5 bases from V and 9 bases from J, the junction contained 5 bases not matched to a gene. In DNA form, the CDR3 reads TGTGCCAGCAGCCCAGCTAGCGGGAGGGGTGAGCAGTTCTTC. Protein: CASSPASGRGEQFF.

The V and J genes are TRBV7-9 and TRBJ2-3; D remains unclear. The germline gives CDR1 SEHNR, CDR2 FQNEAQ (reference sequence). The CDR3 is made up of 15 amino acids. V was shortened by 2 bases and J by 2 bases, with 11 bases between the two germline ends. CDR3 region: CASSLLLSDTDTQYF. The CDR3 coding sequence is TGTGCCAGCAGCTTACTTTTGAGCGACACAGATACGCAGTATTTT.

V and J are TRBV5-1 and TRBJ2-5; 8 nucleotides agree with TRBD1. The ends lost 1 base at V and 4 bases at J; junction bases unmatched: 9. CDR1 and CDR2 from the germline V gene are SGHRS and YFSETQ. The CDR3 spans 16 residues. CDR3 sequence reads: CASSLIQGAFGETQYF. The CDR3 DNA reads as TGCGCCAGCAGCTTGATCCAGGGGGCGTTTGGAGAGACCCAGTACTTC.

CDR3 protein: CASSFLPVGDEQFF. For the CDR3, the DNA is TGTGCCAGCAGCTTCCTGCCGGTAGGCGATGAGCAGTTCTTC. This chain joins TRBV7-2 and TRBJ2-1; D uncertain. The V gene lost 3 bases and the J gene lost 8 bases, with 14 bases spanning the gap. The V gene's germline CDR1 is SGHTA and CDR2 FQGNSA. This CDR3 contains 14 residues.

The chain employs TRBV7-6 and TRBJ2-3, with D tentatively TRBD2 (5 bases). V lost 7 bases and J lost 4, with 18 bases in between. The CDR3 length is 15 residues. CDR1 and CDR2 from the germline V gene are SGHVS and FNYEAQ. CDR3 sequence (DNA): TGTGCCAGCACCTATGACTATGAAAGGGCAGATACGCAGTATTTT. Translation: CASTYDYERADTQYF.

This sequence joins TRBV6-4 and TRBJ2-3, with D possibly being TRBD2 (5 bases). The CDR3 totals 12 residues. Germline assignment: CDR1 MRHNA and CDR2 SNTAGT. CDR3 nucleotide sequence: TGTCCCGGCGGGCTTAGCACAGATACGCAGTATTTT. Amino acid sequence: CPGGLSTDTQYF.

This clonotype was detected a few times. The rearrangement uses TRBV7-6 and TRBJ2-1; 11 positions agree with TRBD1. The trim removed 2 bases at V and 4 bases at J, leaving 4 bases unmatched. The CDR3 loop spans 16 amino acids. Germline CDR1 reads SGHVS; CDR2 reads FNYEAQ. The CDR3 sequence: CASSLSRDRGYNEQFF. CDR3 DNA sequence: TGTGCCAGCAGCTTAAGCCGGGACAGGGGGTACAATGAGCAGTTCTTC.

The chain couples TRBV14 to TRBJ2-7; D gene uncertain. The CDR3 length is 14 residues. CDR1 and CDR2 (germline): SGHDN, FVKESK. Trimming removed 1 base at V and 4 bases at J, with 11 bases between. CDR3 DNA sequence: TGTGCCAGCAGCCAAGTGGAGACCCGGTACGAGCAGTACTTC. It encodes CASSQVETRYEQYF.

The CDR3: CSGTGGLAAEAFF. CDR3 in DNA: TGCAGCGGAACAGGGGGCTTGGCCGCTGAAGCTTTCTTT. This sequence joins TRBV29-1 and TRBJ1-1; 9 bases agree with TRBD1. Germline CDR1 is SQVTM and CDR2 is ANQGSEA. The ends lost 7 bases at V and 6 bases at J; junction bases unmatched: 9. The CDR3 is 13 amino acids.

This clonotype was observed many times. This chain connects TRBV11-2 to TRBJ2-1; D gene ambiguous. Trimming removed 3 bases at V and 5 bases at J, with 8 bases between. The germline V gene encodes CDR1 SGHAT and CDR2 FQNNGV. This CDR3 is 13 amino acids long. CDR3 amino acids: CASSFWAHNEQFF. Written as DNA, the CDR3 is TGTGCCAGCAGCTTTTGGGCACACAATGAGCAGTTCTTC.

The chain combines TRBV5-6 with TRBJ2-3; TRBD2 aligns across 9 bases. In germline, CDR1 is SGHDT, CDR2 YYEEEE. V lost 5 bases, J lost 0 bases, and 4 bases stayed unmatched. The CDR3 contains 15 residues. DNA for the CDR3: TGTGCCAGCAGTCATACTAGCGGGAGCACAGATACGCAGTATTTT. Translated, it gives CASSHTSGSTDTQYF.

This clonotype came up a few times. The chain uses TRBV20-1 and TRBJ2-7; TRBD1 aligns across 9 bases. This CDR3 is 16 amino acids long. Per germline, CDR1 DFQATT and CDR2 SNEGSKA (reference sequence). Trimming at V came to 6 bases and at J to 2 bases, leaving 14 bases not matched to a gene. The CDR3 DNA follows: TGCAGTGCCCTTAATCCGGGACAGGGTATCGCCTACGAGCAGTACTTC. Protein product: CSALNPGQGIAYEQYF.

The rearrangement uses TRBV3-1 and TRBJ2-2; 8 bases fit TRBD2. The CDR3 covers 17 residues. After removal of 11 bases from V and 3 bases from J, the junction contained 17 bases not matched to a gene. Germline CDR1 LGHDT, CDR2 YNNKEL (reference sequence). The CDR3 spells CACCQDSPLADTGELFF. The CDR3 nucleotides read TGTGCCTGCTGCCAAGATTCCCCACTAGCGGACACCGGGGAGCTGTTTTTT.

This sequence joins TRBV7-8 and TRBJ2-5; 9 nucleotides line up with TRBD2. This CDR3 comprises 17 residues. Germline V gene sequence: CDR1 SGHVS, CDR2 FQNEAQ. The V segment lost 0 bases and the J segment 2 bases; nucleotides outside the gene matches: 7. CDR3 DNA: TGTGCCAGCAGCTTAGCGTTTAGCGGGGGAATGCAAGAGACCCAGTACTTC. The encoded protein is CASSLAFSGGMQETQYF.

This clonotype was recorded a few times. The chain couples TRBV7-8 to TRBJ2-1; 10 nucleotides match TRBD1. From germline, CDR1 is SGHVS and CDR2 FQNEAQ. Trimming cost V 6 bases and J 7 bases; bases outside gene matches: 9. The CDR3 contains 15 residues. The CDR3 sequence: CASRTRQGARNEQFF. CDR3 in DNA: TGTGCCAGCAGAACCCGACAGGGGGCTAGGAATGAGCAGTTCTTC. The variable domain in full, completed from reference TRBV7-8 and TRBJ2-1, reads GAGVSQSPRYKVAKRGQDVALRCDPISGHVSLFWYQQALGQGPEFLTYFQNEAQLDKSGLPSDRFFAERPEGSVSTLKIQRTQQEDSAVYLCASRTRQGARNEQFFGPGTRLTVL.

This clonotype has more than one count but fewer than ten. The CDR3 spells CASSLGGRVGQPQHF. The CDR3 nucleotides read TGTGCCAGCAGCTTGGGGGGCAGGGTCGGGCAGCCCCAGCATTTT. The chain links TRBV13 to TRBJ1-5; the D gene is possibly TRBD1 (6 bases). CDR1 and CDR2 (germline): PRHDT, FYEKMQ (reference sequence). V shed 3 bases and J shed 7 bases, with 16 bases lying between them. The CDR3 has 15 residues.

This clonotype has more than one count but fewer than ten. The J gene is TRBJ1-6, the V gene TRBV21-1; the D call of TRBD1 is as the table states it, not checked on the DNA. TRBV21-1 is classified as a pseudogene. This CDR3 spans 14 amino acids. In DNA, the CDR3 is TGTGCCAGCAGCCCAGGCGGGGGACACTCACCCCTCCACTTT. It encodes CASSPGGGHSPLHF.

This clonotype was observed many times. The chain is built from TRBV24-1 and TRBJ1-1; D call uncertain. The CDR3 is 13 amino acids. V was pared by 7 bases and J by 0 bases, with 8 bases between. CDR1 and CDR2 from the germline V gene are KGHDR and SFDVKD. The CDR3 is CATRDHMNTEAFF. CDR3 DNA: TGTGCCACCAGGGATCACATGAACACTGAAGCTTTCTTT.

This clonotype was found once. The chain employs TRBV27 and TRBJ1-3; the D is unclear. CDR3 size: 13 residues. Germline V CDR1 and CDR2: MNHEY, SMNVEV (reference sequence). V was pared by 6 bases and J by 4 bases, with 10 bases between. This CDR3 reads CASRPNLGNTIYF. The CDR3 DNA reads as TGTGCCAGCAGGCCTAATCTCGGAAACACCATATATTTT.

This clonotype was seen ten or more times. The J gene is TRBJ2-4, the V gene TRBV7-9, with D tentatively TRBD2 (6 bases). V was cut by 5 bases and J by 7 bases, with 24 bases left in between. The germline CDR1 and CDR2 sequences are SEHNR and FQNEAQ (reference sequence). The CDR3 consists of 17 residues. The CDR3 loop reads CASSGNGATRIRNIQYF. CDR3 in DNA: TGTGCCAGCAGCGGAAATGGAGCGACTAGGATCAGGAACATTCAGTACTTC.

The CDR3 DNA follows: TGCAGCGTTGGGGGGGATGAAGCTTTCTTT. It codes for CSVGGDEAFF. This sequence joins TRBV29-1 and TRBJ1-1, with D perhaps TRBD1 (5 bases). Between the trimmed V and J ends, which lost 4 bases and 7 bases, there was a span of 7 bases. The CDR3 consists of 10 residues. Germline loops: CDR1 SQVTM, CDR2 ANQGSEA.

There are many counts of this clonotype. The rearrangement joins TRBV6-5 to TRBJ1-2; weak D call: TRBD1 (5 bases). Trimming pared 2 bases from V and 8 bases from J, leaving 9 bases between. Germline lookup yields CDR1 MNHEY and CDR2 SVGAGI. There are 12 residues in the CDR3. CDR3 loop: CASSYGGEGYTF. CDR3 DNA: TGTGCCAGCAGTTACGGAGGGGAGGGCTACACCTTC.

Here the CDR3 reads CSAPSSTGYETQYF. The DNA for the CDR3 is TGCAGTGCCCCCTCATCTACAGGGTACGAGACCCAGTACTTC. This chain joins TRBV20-1 and TRBJ2-5; D is perhaps TRBD1 (6 bases). The germline gives CDR1 DFQATT, CDR2 SNEGSKA (reference sequence). The V and J ends lost 6 bases and 5 bases respectively, with 19 bases between them. The CDR3 sequence is 14 residues long.

There are a few counts of this clonotype. The chain couples TRBV11-2 to TRBJ2-7; perhaps TRBD2 as D (5 bases). Trimming removed 8 bases at V and 5 bases at J, with 13 bases between. Germline assignment: CDR1 SGHAT and CDR2 FQNNGV. This CDR3 is 12 amino acids long. This CDR3 reads CASGPRRNEQYF. In DNA, the CDR3 is TGTGCCAGCGGACCACGGAGGAACGAGCAGTACTTC.